This entry is about one T cell receptor beta chain. The sample is drawn from a study of cytomegalovirus exposure and HLA in healthy donors. V was cut by 0 bases and J by 5 bases, with 19 bases left in between. Germline assignment: CDR1 SGHVS and CDR2 FNYEAQ. This CDR3 contains 17 residues. PCR primers comprised 60 Vbeta and 13 Jbeta primers. The table came from immunoSEQ multiplex PCR; TCRdb's copy has only in-frame clones and leaves some out. The sample records about 190,000 clones, 65% to 90% being singletons. This clonotype originated in a middle-aged man in good health and CMV-seropositive. Sequencing was carried out using PBMCs. The chain joins TRBV7-6 to TRBJ2-5; possible D gene TRBD2, 5 bases. The CDR3 is CASSLASWGDRIETQYF. In DNA, the CDR3 is TGTGCCAGCAGCTTAGCGAGTTGGGGAGATCGGATCGAGACCCAGTACTTC.